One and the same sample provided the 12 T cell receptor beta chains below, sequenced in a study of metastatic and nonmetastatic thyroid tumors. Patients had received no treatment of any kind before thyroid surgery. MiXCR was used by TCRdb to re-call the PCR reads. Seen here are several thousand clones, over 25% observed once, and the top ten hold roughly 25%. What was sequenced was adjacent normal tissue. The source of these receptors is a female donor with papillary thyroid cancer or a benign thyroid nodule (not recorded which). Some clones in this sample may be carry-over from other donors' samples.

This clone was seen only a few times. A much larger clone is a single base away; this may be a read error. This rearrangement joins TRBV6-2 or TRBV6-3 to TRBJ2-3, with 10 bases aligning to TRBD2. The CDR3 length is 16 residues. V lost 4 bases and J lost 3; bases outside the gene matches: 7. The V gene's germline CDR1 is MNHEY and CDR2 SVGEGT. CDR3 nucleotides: TGTGCCAGCAGTTCGAGCGGGGGGGCTGATACAGATACGCAGTATTTT. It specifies CASSSSGGADTDTQYF.

CDR3 nucleotides: TGTGCCTGGAGAACAGGGTGCGCTGGGGGCTACACCTTC. Amino acid sequence: CAWRTGCAGGYTF. This chain joins TRBV30 and TRBJ1-2; D possibly corresponds to TRBD1 (6 bases). Trimming removed 3 bases at V and 8 bases at J, with 16 bases between. Germline assignment: CDR1 GTSNPN and CDR2 SVGIG (reference sequence). The CDR3 loop spans 13 amino acids.

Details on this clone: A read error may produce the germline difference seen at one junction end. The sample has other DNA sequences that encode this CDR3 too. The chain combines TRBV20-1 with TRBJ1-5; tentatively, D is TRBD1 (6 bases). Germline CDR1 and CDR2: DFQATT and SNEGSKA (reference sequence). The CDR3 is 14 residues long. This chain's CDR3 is CSALGQYSNQPQHF. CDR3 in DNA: TGCAGTGCTCTCGGACAGTATAGCAATCAGCCCCAGCACTTT.

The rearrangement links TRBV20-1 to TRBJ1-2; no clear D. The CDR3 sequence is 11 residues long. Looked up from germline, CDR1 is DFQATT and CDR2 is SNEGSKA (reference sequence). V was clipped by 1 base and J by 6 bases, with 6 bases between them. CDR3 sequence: CSARVPDGYTF. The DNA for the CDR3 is TGCAGTGCTAGAGTGCCGGATGGCTACACCTTC.

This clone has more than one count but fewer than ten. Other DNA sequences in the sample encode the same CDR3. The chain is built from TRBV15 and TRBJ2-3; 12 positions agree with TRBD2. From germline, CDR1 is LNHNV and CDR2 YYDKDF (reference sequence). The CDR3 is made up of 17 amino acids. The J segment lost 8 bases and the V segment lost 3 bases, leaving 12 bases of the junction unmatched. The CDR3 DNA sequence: TGTGCCACCAGCAGTTCAGGGACTAGCGGGTTAGGGGCTACGCAGTATTTT. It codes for CATSSSGTSGLGATQYF.

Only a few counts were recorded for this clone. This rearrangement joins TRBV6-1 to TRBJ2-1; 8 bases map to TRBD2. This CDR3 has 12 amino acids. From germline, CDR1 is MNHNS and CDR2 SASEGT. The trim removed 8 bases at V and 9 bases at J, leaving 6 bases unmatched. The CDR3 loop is CASFRGGGEQFF. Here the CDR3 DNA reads TGTGCCAGCTTTCGGGGGGGTGGTGAGCAGTTCTTC.

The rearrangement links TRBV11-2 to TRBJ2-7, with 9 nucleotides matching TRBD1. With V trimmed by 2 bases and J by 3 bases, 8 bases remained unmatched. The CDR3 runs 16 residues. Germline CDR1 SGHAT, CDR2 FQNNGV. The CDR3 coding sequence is TGTGCCAGCAGCTTATACGACTCGACAGGGGGCTACGAGCAGTACTTC. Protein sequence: CASSLYDSTGGYEQYF.

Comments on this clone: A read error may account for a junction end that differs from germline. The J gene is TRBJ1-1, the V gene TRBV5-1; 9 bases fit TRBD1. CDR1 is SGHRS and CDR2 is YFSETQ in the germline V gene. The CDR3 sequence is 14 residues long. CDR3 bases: TGCGCCAGCAGCTGGGGGACAGGGCGCCTTGAAGCTTTCTTC. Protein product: CASSWGTGRLEAFF.

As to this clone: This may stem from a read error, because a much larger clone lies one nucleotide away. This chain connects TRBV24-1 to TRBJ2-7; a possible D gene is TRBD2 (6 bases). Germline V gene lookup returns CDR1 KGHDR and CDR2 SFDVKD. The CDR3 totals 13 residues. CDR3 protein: CATSDGGSYEKYF. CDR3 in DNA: TGTGCCACCAGTGATGGAGGGTCCTACGAGAAGTACTTC.

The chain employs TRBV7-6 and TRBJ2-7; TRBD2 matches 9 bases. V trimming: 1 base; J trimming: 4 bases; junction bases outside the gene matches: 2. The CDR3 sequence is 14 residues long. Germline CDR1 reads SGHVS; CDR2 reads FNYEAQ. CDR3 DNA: TGTGCCAGCAGCTTAGGGCTAGCGGGATACGAGCAGTACTTC. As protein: CASSLGLAGYEQYF. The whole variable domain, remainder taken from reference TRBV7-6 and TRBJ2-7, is GAGVSQSPRYKVTKRGQDVALRCDPISGHVSLYWYRQALGQGPEFLTYFNYEAQQDKSGLPNDRFSAERPEGSISTLTIQRTEQRDSAMYRCASSLGLAGYEQYFGPGTRLTVT.

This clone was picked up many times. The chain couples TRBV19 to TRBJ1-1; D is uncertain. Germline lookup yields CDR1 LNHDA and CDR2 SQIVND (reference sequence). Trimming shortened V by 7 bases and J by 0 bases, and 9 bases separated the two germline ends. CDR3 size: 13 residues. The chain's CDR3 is CASIAKLNTEAFF. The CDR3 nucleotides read TGTGCCAGTATCGCAAAATTGAACACTGAAGCTTTCTTT.

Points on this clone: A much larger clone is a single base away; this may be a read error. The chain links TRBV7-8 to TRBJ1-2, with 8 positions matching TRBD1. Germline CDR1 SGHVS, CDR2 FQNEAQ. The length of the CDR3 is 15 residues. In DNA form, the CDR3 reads TGTGCCAGCAGCCTCGGACAGGGACGGAGCTATGGCCACACCTTC. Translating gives CASSLGQGRSYGHTF.